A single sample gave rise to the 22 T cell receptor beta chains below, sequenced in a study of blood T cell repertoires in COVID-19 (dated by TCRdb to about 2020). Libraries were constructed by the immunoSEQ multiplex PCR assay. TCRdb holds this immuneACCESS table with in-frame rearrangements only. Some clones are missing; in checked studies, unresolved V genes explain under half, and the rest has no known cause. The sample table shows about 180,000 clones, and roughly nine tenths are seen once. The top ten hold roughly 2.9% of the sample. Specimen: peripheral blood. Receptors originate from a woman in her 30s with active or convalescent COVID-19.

The CDR3 DNA reads TGTGCCAGCAGGAGTAGAAGCGAAGCTTTCTTT. Protein sequence: CASRSRSEAFF. The V and J genes are TRBV11-2 and TRBJ1-1; no definite D call. CDR3 size: 11 residues. Trimming stripped 6 bases from V and 8 bases from J, with 10 bases between. Per germline, CDR1 SGHAT and CDR2 FQNNGV.

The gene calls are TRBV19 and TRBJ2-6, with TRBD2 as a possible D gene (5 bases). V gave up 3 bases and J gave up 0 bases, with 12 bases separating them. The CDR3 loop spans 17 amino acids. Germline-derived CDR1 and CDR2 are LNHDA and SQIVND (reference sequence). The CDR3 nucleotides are TGTGCCAGTAGTATGGGTTCGGGGAGCTCTGGGGCCAACGTCCTGACTTTC. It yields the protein CASSMGSGSSGANVLTF.

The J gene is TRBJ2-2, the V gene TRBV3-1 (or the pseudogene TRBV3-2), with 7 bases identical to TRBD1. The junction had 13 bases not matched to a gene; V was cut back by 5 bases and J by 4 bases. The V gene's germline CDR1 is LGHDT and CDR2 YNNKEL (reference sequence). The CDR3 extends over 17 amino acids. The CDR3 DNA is TGTGCCAGCAGCTCGTACAGGGGCCATCTCGTCACCGGGGAGCTGTTTTTT. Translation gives CASSSYRGHLVTGELFF.

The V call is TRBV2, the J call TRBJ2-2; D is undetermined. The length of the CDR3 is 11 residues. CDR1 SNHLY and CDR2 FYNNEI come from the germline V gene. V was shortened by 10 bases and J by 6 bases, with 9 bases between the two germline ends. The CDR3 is CATLIAGELFF. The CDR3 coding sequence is TGTGCCACCCTTATAGCCGGGGAGCTGTTTTTT. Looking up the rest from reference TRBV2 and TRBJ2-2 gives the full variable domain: EPEVTQTPSHQVTQMGQEVILRCVPISNHLYFYWYRQILGQKVEFLVSFYNNEISEKSEIFDDQFSVERPDGSNFTLKIRSTKLEDSAMYFCATLIAGELFFGEGSRLTVL.

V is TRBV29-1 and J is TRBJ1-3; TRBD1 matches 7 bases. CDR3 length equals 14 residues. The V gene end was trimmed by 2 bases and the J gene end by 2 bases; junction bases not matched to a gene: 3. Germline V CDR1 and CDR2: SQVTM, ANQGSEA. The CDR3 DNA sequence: TGCAGCGTTGAACCCGACAGGGCTGGAAACACCATATATTTT. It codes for CSVEPDRAGNTIYF.

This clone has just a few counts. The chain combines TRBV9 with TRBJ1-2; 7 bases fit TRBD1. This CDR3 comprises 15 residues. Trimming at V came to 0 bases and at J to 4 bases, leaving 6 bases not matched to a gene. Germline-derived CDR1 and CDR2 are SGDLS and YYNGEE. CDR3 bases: TGTGCCAGCAGCGTAGCGCGGACAGGCACCTATGGCTACACCTTC. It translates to CASSVARTGTYGYTF.

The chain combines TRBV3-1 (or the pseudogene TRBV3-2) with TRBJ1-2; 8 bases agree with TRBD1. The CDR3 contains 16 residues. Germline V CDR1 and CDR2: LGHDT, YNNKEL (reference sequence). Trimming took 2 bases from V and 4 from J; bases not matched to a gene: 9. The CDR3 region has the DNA TGTGCCAGCAGCCAACTCAGGGGGCGCGGGGGCTATGGCTACACCTTC. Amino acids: CASSQLRGRGGYGYTF.

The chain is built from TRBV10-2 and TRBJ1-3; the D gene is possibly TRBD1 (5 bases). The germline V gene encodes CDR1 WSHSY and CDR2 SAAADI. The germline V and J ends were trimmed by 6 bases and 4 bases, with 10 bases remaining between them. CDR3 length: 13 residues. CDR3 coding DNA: TGCGCCAGCAGCACAGGTCCAGGAAACACCATATATTTT. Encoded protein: CASSTGPGNTIYF.

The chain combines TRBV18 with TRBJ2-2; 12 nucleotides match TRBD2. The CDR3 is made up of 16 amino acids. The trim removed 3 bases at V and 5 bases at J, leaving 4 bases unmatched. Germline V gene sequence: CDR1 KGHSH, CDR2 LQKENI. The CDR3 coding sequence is TGTGCCAGCTCACCCGCCGGGACTAGCGGGACCGGGGAGCTGTTTTTT. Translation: CASSPAGTSGTGELFF.

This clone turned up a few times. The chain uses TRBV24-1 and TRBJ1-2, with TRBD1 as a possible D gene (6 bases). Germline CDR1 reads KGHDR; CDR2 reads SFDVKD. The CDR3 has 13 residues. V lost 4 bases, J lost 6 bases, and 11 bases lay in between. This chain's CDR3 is CATSDLRQDGYTF. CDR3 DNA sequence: TGTGCCACCAGTGACCTACGACAGGATGGCTACACCTTC.

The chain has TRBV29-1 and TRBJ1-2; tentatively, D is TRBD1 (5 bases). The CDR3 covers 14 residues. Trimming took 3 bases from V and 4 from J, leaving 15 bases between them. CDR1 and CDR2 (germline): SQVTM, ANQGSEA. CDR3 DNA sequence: TGCAGCGTTGAGATGGCGGGGACGACCTATGGCTACACCTTC. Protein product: CSVEMAGTTYGYTF.

In nucleotides, the CDR3 is TGTGCCAGCAGTTTGGGGACTAGCGGGGAGCAGTACTTC. This encodes CASSLGTSGEQYF. This chain uses TRBV6-6 with TRBJ2-7, with TRBD2 matching 12 bases. The V and J ends lost 4 bases and 7 bases, in that order; junction bases with no gene match: 2. There are 13 residues in the CDR3. Germline V gives CDR1 MNHNY, CDR2 SVGAGI (reference sequence).

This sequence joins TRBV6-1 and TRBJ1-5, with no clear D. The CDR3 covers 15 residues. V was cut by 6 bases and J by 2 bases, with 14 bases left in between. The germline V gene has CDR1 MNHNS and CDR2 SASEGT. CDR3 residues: CASRLEGAGNQPQHF. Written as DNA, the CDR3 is TGTGCCAGCAGACTAGAGGGTGCGGGCAATCAGCCCCAGCATTTT.

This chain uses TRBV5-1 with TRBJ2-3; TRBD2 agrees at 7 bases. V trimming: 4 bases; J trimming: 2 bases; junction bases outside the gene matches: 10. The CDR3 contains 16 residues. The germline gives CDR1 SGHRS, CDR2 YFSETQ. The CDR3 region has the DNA TGCGCCAGCAGCGACGGCGGGACTAACCCCACAGATACGCAGTATTTT. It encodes CASSDGGTNPTDTQYF.

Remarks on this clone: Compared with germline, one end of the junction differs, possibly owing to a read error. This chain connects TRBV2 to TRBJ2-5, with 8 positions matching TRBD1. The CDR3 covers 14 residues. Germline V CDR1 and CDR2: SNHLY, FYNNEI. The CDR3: CASREDRGKETQYF. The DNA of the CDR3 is TGTGCCAGCAGAGAAGACAGGGGAAAAGAGACCCAGTACTTC.

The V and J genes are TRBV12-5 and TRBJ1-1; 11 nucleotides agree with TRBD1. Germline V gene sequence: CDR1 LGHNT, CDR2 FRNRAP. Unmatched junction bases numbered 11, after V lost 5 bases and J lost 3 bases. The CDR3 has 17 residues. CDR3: CASGLPDRGRLDTEAFF. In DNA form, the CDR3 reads TGTGCTAGTGGTCTCCCGGACAGGGGGCGTTTGGACACTGAAGCTTTCTTT.

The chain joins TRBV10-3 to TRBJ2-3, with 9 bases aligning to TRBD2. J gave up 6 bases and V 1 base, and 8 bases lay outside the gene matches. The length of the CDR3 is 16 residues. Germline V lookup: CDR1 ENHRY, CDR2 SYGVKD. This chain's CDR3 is CAISELPAGGRDTQYF. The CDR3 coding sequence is TGTGCCATCAGTGAGTTGCCAGCGGGGGGCAGGGATACGCAGTATTTT.

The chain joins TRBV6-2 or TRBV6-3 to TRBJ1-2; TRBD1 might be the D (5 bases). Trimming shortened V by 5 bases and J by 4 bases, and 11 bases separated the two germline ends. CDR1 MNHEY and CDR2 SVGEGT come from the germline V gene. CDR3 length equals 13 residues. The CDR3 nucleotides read TGTGCCAGCAGTCAACAGGTTAGCTATGGCTACACCTTC. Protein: CASSQQVSYGYTF.

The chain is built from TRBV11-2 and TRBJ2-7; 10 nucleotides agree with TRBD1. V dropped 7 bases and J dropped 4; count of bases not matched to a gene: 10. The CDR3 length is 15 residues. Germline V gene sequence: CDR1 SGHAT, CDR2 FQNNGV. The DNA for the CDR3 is TGTGCCAGCACTATTCCGGGACAGGGGTCGTACGAGCAGTACTTC. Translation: CASTIPGQGSYEQYF.

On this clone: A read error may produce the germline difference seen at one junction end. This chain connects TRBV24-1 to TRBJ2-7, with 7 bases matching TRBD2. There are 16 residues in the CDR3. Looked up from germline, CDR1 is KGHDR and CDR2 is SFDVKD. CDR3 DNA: TGTGCCACCAGTGACCGGGGGGTTGGGGGGTCCTCCGAGCAGTACTTC. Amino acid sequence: CATSDRGVGGSSEQYF.

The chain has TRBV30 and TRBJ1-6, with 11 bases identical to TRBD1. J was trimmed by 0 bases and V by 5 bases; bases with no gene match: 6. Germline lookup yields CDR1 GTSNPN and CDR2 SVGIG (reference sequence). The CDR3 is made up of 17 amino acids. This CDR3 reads CAWQGQGGSSYNSPLHF. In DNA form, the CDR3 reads TGTGCCTGGCAGGGACAGGGGGGGAGCTCCTATAATTCACCCCTCCACTTT.

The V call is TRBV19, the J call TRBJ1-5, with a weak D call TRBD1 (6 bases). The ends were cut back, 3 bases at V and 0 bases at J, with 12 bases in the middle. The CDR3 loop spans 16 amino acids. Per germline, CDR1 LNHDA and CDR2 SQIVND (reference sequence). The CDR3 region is CASSILQGYSNQPQHF. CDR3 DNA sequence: TGTGCCAGTAGTATTCTACAGGGTTATAGCAATCAGCCCCAGCATTTT.